Listed below are T cell receptor beta chains from one sample, sequenced in a study of blood T cell repertoires in COVID-19. Measured with immunoSEQ multiplex PCR; TCRdb has only the in-frame clones, and not every one. Among around 200,000 clones listed, less than 90% were seen once. Sequencing input: peripheral blood. These receptors originate from a woman of 80 years or more with active or convalescent COVID-19. Both conserved end residues are part of each CDR3. A D gene is named only where the DNA matches it firmly. Clone size is given for some rows only: seen once, a few or many times, or a class if the clone is expanded.

abundance	d_gene	j_gene	v_gene	CDR3nt	CDR3aa
-	TRBD2	TRBJ2-3	TRBV24-1	TGTGCCACCAGTCCTAGCGGGAGCGACACAGATACGCAGTATTTT	CATSPSGSDTDTQYF
-	-	TRBJ1-5	TRBV19	TGTGCCAGTAGGGGTTATCGGGGTAATCAGCCCCAGCATTTT	CASRGYRGNQPQHF
-	TRBD1	TRBJ2-1	TRBV27	TGTGCCAGCAGTTTCGGCCGGGGACAGTACAATGAGCAGTTCTTC	CASSFGRGQYNEQFF
-	TRBD1	TRBJ2-3	TRBV10-3	TGTGCCATCAGTGAGGCGGACAGGGGGCGGGATACGCAGTATTTT	CAISEADRGRDTQYF
-	-	TRBJ1-5	TRBV28	TGTGCCAGCAAGGACTCTAATCAGCCCCAGCATTTT	CASKDSNQPQHF
-	-	TRBJ2-7	TRBV12-5	TGTGCTACTAGACAGTTGAGCTCCTACGAGCAGTACTTC	CATRQLSSYEQYF
-	-	TRBJ1-2	TRBV2	TGTGCCAGCAGTGGCCAGGGATTAGCTAACTATGGCTACACCTTC	CASSGQGLANYGYTF
-	TRBD2	TRBJ2-3	TRBV5-4	TGTGCCAGCAGCGTGGGACTAGCGGATACAGATACGCAGTATTTT	CASSVGLADTDTQYF
-	TRBD2	TRBJ2-1	TRBV30	TGTGCCTGGAGCACCAATAGCCTAGCGGGGGTTGAGCAGTTCTTC	CAWSTNSLAGVEQFF
-	TRBD2	TRBJ2-7	TRBV15	TGTGCCACCAGCAGGGGAGGGGTTTCCTACGAGCAGTACTTC	CATSRGGVSYEQYF
-	TRBD1	TRBJ1-2	TRBV29-1	TGCAGCGCCACAGGGGGGCGCTATGGCTACACCTTC	CSATGGRYGYTF
once	-	TRBJ1-1	TRBV7-6	TGTGCCAGCAGCTCCTTCCCAGGGGACACTGAAGCTTTCTTT	CASSSFPGDTEAFF
few	-	TRBJ2-3	TRBV4-2	TGTGCCAGCAGCCAAGGGGCTAAAAGCGTAGGAGGGGTTCTTGGGGATACGCAGTATTTT	CASSQGAKSVGGVLGDTQYF
-	-	TRBJ2-3	TRBV7-9	TGTGCCAGCAGCCCAGGGAGCGGGCTTAGCACAGATACGCAGTATTTT	CASSPGSGLSTDTQYF
-	-	TRBJ2-7	TRBV12-2	TGTGCAAGTCGCCTAAAGGAGTACGGGTCCTACGAGCAGTACTTC	CASRLKEYGSYEQYF
-	TRBD1	TRBJ2-2	TRBV5-1	TGCGCCAGCATCCACGGCAGGGGGCGCGCCACCGGGGAGCTGTTTTTT	CASIHGRGRATGELFF
-	TRBD2	TRBJ2-1	TRBV10-3	TGTGCCATCAAAAGGAGCGGGGGGGCCGGCTCTGAGCAGTTCTTC	CAIKRSGGAGSEQFF
-	TRBD1	TRBJ1-2	TRBV28	TGTGCCAGCTACCGGAGTGGGACAGCTCTCTATGGCTACACCTTC	CASYRSGTALYGYTF
-	-	TRBJ2-5	TRBV19	TGTGCCAGTACCTTCGGAGGAGTGTCTGGGGAGACCCAGTACTTC	CASTFGGVSGETQYF
-	-	TRBJ1-2	TRBV6-6	TGTGCCAGCAGTTACGGGGACACCTTAAACTATGGCTACACCTTC	CASSYGDTLNYGYTF
-	TRBD1	TRBJ1-1	TRBV6-2/TRBV6-3	TGTGCCAGCAGTAGGACGGGACAGGGGTTGGGCACTGAAGCTTTCTTT	CASSRTGQGLGTEAFF
-	-	TRBJ2-7	TRBV7-2	TGTGCCAGCAGCGGGGGGGCCTTCTCTGCTACGAAACAGTACTTC	CASSGGAFSATKQYF
-	-	TRBJ1-1	TRBV6-2/TRBV6-3	TGTGCCAGCAGTTACTGGGGGGGGGCTGAAGCTTTCTTT	CASSYWGGAEAFF
-	-	TRBJ2-3	TRBV5-1	TGCGCCAGCAGCTTGACGCAGGGGGGCTCTAGCACAGATACGCAGTATTTT	CASSLTQGGSSTDTQYF
-	-	TRBJ2-3	TRBV9	TGTGCCAGCAGCGCCCTATACACAGATACGCAGTATTTT	CASSALYTDTQYF
-	TRBD2	TRBJ2-3	TRBV9	TGTGCCAGCAGCGTAGACCCGACTAGCGGGGGGGTAGATACGCAGTATTTT	CASSVDPTSGGVDTQYF
-	-	TRBJ2-3	TRBV9	TGTGCCAGCAGCGTACCGGGAAGCACAGATACGCAGTATTTT	CASSVPGSTDTQYF
-	TRBD2	TRBJ2-7	TRBV20-1	TGCAGTGCTCGTTCTAGCGGCGAGCAGTACTTC	CSARSSGEQYF
few	TRBD1	TRBJ1-4	TRBV4-3	TGCGCCAGCAGCCAAGATCTGGCAGGGGGCGGTGAAAAACTGTTTTTT	CASSQDLAGGGEKLFF
-	-	TRBJ2-3	TRBV6-2/TRBV6-3	TGTGCCAGCAGTTCCAGTAGCACAGATACGCAGTATTTT	CASSSSSTDTQYF
-	-	TRBJ1-4	TRBV5-1	TGCGCCAGCAGCTTGGCAGGGTATAATGAAAAACTGTTTTTT	CASSLAGYNEKLFF
-	TRBD2	TRBJ2-1	TRBV7-2	TGTGCCAGCAGCTTGACTAGCGGGACCTACAATGAGCAGTTCTTC	CASSLTSGTYNEQFF
-	-	TRBJ2-4	TRBV18	TGTGCCAGCTCACAACTACCCAAGGCAGGGGATGCCAAAAACATTCAGTACTTC	CASSQLPKAGDAKNIQYF
-	TRBD1	TRBJ2-7	TRBV7-2	TGTGCCAGCAGCTTAGCTGGGGGGAGGAGACAGGGGGGCGGCGAGCAGTACTTC	CASSLAGGRRQGGGEQYF
-	TRBD2	TRBJ2-3	TRBV7-2	TGTGCCAGCAGCTTAGCTGGACTAGCGGGAGGGTTAAATACGCAGTATTTT	CASSLAGLAGGLNTQYF
-	-	TRBJ1-6	TRBV7-8	TGTGCCAGCATGGAGGGTAGCGAGTCACCCCTCCACTTT	CASMEGSESPLHF
-	-	TRBJ1-2	TRBV7-2	TGTGCCAGCAGCTTAGACACCCGCTACACCTTC	CASSLDTRYTF
-	TRBD1	TRBJ2-5	TRBV11-1	TGTGCCAGCAGCCCCAGACAGGGGCAAGAGACCCAGTACTTC	CASSPRQGQETQYF
-	-	TRBJ2-3	TRBV6-5	TGTGCCAGCAGGTACAGCTCTAGCACAGATACGCAGTATTTT	CASRYSSSTDTQYF
-	TRBD1	TRBJ2-6	TRBV2	TGTGCCAGCACACAGGGGGAAAGATACTCTGGGGCCAACGTCCTGACTTTC	CASTQGERYSGANVLTF
-	-	TRBJ2-3	TRBV5-6	TGTGCCAGCAGCTTCAGGGTTGGAGATACGCAGTATTTT	CASSFRVGDTQYF
-	-	TRBJ2-3	TRBV12-3/TRBV12-4	TGTGCCAGCGGACTACGAAGCACAGATACGCAGTATTTT	CASGLRSTDTQYF
-	TRBD1	TRBJ1-2	TRBV30	TGTGCCTGGAGGGTTGGGACAGAAGGCTACACCTTC	CAWRVGTEGYTF
-	TRBD2	TRBJ2-3	TRBV6-2/TRBV6-3	TGTGCCAGCAGTGACCGCCGGGGGGGGACAGATACGCAGTATTTT	CASSDRRGGTDTQYF